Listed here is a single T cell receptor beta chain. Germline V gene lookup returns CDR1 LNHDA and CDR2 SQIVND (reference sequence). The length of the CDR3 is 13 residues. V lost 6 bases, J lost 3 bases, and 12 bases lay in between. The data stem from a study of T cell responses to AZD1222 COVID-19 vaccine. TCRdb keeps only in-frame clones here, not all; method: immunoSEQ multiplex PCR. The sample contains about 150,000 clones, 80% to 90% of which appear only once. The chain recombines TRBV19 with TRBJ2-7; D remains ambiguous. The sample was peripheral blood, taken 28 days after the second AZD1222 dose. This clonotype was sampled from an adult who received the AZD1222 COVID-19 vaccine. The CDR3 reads CASSTRTHYEQYF. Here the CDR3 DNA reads TGTGCCAGTAGCACCAGGACCCACTACGAGCAGTACTTC. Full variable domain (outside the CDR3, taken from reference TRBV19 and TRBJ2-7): DGGITQSPKYLFRKEGQNVTLSCEQNLNHDAMYWYRQDPGQGLRLIYYSQIVNDFQKGDIAEGYSVSREKKESFPLTVTSAQKNPTAFYLCASSTRTHYEQYFGPGTRLTVT.